This T cell receptor (beta chain) was documented in a study of blood T cell repertoires in COVID-19. Study as a whole: In each case, the material was cDNA or gDNA derived from T cells, B-cell-depleted T cells, or PBMCs.

Germline trimming cut 6 bases from V and 4 bases from J; bases unmatched to any gene: 4. Looked up from germline, CDR1 is MDHEN and CDR2 is SYDVKM. This CDR3 is 14 amino acids long. Using immunoSEQ multiplex PCR, the repertoire was profiled, and TCRdb retains in-frame clones only, with some absent. Of 150,000 to 200,000 clones in the sample, 75% to 85% are singletons; the top ten hold roughly 3.4%. Individuals aged roughly 18 to 95 years were recruited from 24 US areas. The rearrangement joins TRBV28 to TRBJ2-1, with 9 bases fitting TRBD1. This TCR came from a woman aged 55-70 years who had recovered from COVID-19. Sequencing input: PBMCs or T cells enriched from blood (not recorded which). DNA for the CDR3: TGTGCCAGCAGCTCGGACAGGGGATACAATGAGCAGTTCTTC. Encoded protein: CASSSDRGYNEQFF.